The 11 T cell receptor beta chains below all came from one sample that was sequenced in a study of beta chain features in type 1 diabetes. All of the isolated RNA was reverse transcribed, so expressed TCRB transcripts were sequenced. Repertoires were generated with immunoSEQ multiplex PCR, while TCRdb's copy carries only in-frame clones and drops some. The data hold a few hundred thousand clones, with around 24% observed a single time. No antigen is known for these receptors. Study-level findings and limits: In every one of the four CD4+ subsets, TCRB CDR3s were moderately but significantly shorter in Type 1 diabetes patients.

The material sequenced was naive CD4+ T cells from blood. These TCRs come from a woman aged 25 to 39 with type 1 diabetes.

This clone was seen only a few times. The CDR3 coding sequence is TGCAGTGCTAGTCCTGACTATGGCTACACCTTC. Translated, it gives CSASPDYGYTF. The rearrangement joins TRBV20-1 to TRBJ1-2; D is unclear. Trimming took off 3 bases at V and 3 bases at J, with 5 bases between the two ends. The germline V gene has CDR1 DFQATT and CDR2 SNEGSKA (reference sequence). This CDR3 comprises 11 residues.

This clone was seen only a few times. This sequence joins TRBV28 and TRBJ1-5, with 7 positions matching TRBD1. The germline V gene encodes CDR1 MDHEN and CDR2 SYDVKM. This CDR3 region has 15 residues. Trimming cost V 2 bases and J 6 bases; bases outside gene matches: 7. Here the CDR3 reads CASSLQQGQVQPQHF. DNA of the CDR3: TGTGCCAGCAGTTTACAACAAGGACAGGTTCAGCCCCAGCATTTT. The full variable domain, completed using reference TRBV28 and TRBJ1-5, is DVKVTQSSRYLVKRTGEKVFLECVQDMDHENMFWYRQDPGLGLRLIYFSYDVKMKEKGDIPEGYSVSREKKERFSLILESASTNQTSMYLCASSLQQGQVQPQHFGDGTRLSIL.

The chain joins TRBV2 to TRBJ2-7, with 7 bases aligning to TRBD1. V shed 4 bases and J 0 bases; nucleotides not matched to a gene: 3. Germline CDR1 SNHLY, CDR2 FYNNEI. CDR3 length: 14 residues. Here the CDR3 DNA reads TGTGCCAGCAGTGGACGGGACAGCTCCTACGAGCAGTACTTC. Encoded protein: CASSGRDSSYEQYF.

The genes are TRBV25-1 and TRBJ2-5, with unresolved D. V was trimmed by 3 bases and J by 2 bases, leaving 10 bases between them. This CDR3 spans 14 amino acids. Germline lookup yields CDR1 MGHDK and CDR2 SYGVNS. In DNA, the CDR3 is TGTGCCAGCAGTGATCGGGTCACTCAAGAGACCCAGTACTTC. As protein: CASSDRVTQETQYF.

This clone was counted a few times. V and J are TRBV7-9 and TRBJ2-2; D is perhaps TRBD2 (6 bases). V shed 1 base and J shed 5 bases, with 11 bases lying between them. The CDR3 spans 15 residues. The germline V gene encodes CDR1 SEHNR and CDR2 FQNEAQ (reference sequence). In DNA form, the CDR3 reads TGTGCCAGCAGCTTAGGGCAGGCGGGAACCGGGGAGCTGTTTTTT. Encoded protein: CASSLGQAGTGELFF.

This clone was observed a handful of times. The chain links TRBV5-1 to TRBJ2-5; possible D gene TRBD1, 6 bases. Germline V gene lookup returns CDR1 SGHRS and CDR2 YFSETQ. The V end lost 5 bases, the J end lost 2 bases, and 13 bases lay between the germline ends. The CDR3 runs to 14 residues. CDR3 sequence (DNA): TGCGCCAGCAGTACCCGGGGACATCAAGAGACCCAGTACTTC. Translated: CASSTRGHQETQYF.

The J gene is TRBJ1-1, the V gene TRBV18; D unclear. CDR1 is KGHSH, CDR2 LQKENI, per germline. The V and J ends lost 3 bases and 1 base respectively, with 9 bases between them. This CDR3 spans 14 amino acids. The CDR3 here is CASSPSQENTEAFF. Written as DNA, the CDR3 is TGTGCCAGCTCACCGAGTCAAGAGAACACTGAAGCTTTCTTT.

This clone was recorded a few times. The chain uses TRBV30 and TRBJ1-1, with 9 bases matching TRBD1. CDR1 is GTSNPN and CDR2 is SVGIG in the germline V gene (reference sequence). There are 12 residues in the CDR3. J gave up 12 bases and V 2 bases, and 7 bases lay outside the gene matches. CDR3 DNA sequence: TGTGCCTGGAGTAAGCGGACAGGGGCATCTTTCTTT. This codes for CAWSKRTGASFF.

The J gene is TRBJ2-2, the V gene TRBV18, with D tentatively TRBD2 (6 bases). This CDR3 is built from 16 residues. V was cut by 1 base and J by 1 base, with 10 bases left in between. Germline V gene data show CDR1 as KGHSH and CDR2 as LQKENI. CDR3 coding DNA: TGTGCCAGCTCACCACAAGGGACTCTGAACACCGGGGAGCTGTTTTTT. Translation gives CASSPQGTLNTGELFF.

This clone was detected a few times. The chain carries TRBV2 and TRBJ1-1; D is unresolved. The V end lost 5 bases, the J end lost 0 bases, and 10 bases lay between the germline ends. In germline, CDR1 is SNHLY, CDR2 FYNNEI. The CDR3 totals 14 residues. The CDR3 nucleotides are TGTGCCAGCAGTCTCGACGGGGTGAACACTGAAGCTTTCTTT. This encodes CASSLDGVNTEAFF.

This clone came up a few times. The chain employs TRBV2 and TRBJ2-1, with a tentative D call TRBD2 (6 bases). Trimming took 6 bases from V and 7 from J, leaving 7 bases between them. Germline CDR1 is SNHLY and CDR2 is FYNNEI. The CDR3 totals 11 residues. The DNA for the CDR3 is TGTGCCAGCAGACGGGAGAATGAGCAGTTCTTC. Protein sequence: CASRRENEQFF.